Listed below are T cell receptor beta chains from one sample, sequenced in a study of CD8 T cells in Susac syndrome. TCRdb itself ran the immunoSEQ multiplex PCR reads through MiXCR, one entry per CDR3 protein. The table has about 280,000 distinct CDR3 sequences, approximately 85% seen once. Sequenced input: CD8+ T cells from PBMCs. These receptor sequences come from a human donor with multiple sclerosis. Both conserved end residues are part of each CDR3. D genes are given only for firm matches. Only part of the rows carry a size: once, few, many, or a class if the clone is expanded.

j_gene: TRBJ1-2; v_gene: TRBV12-5; abundance: -; d_gene: TRBD1; CDR3nt: TGTGCTAGTGGGGATACAGGGGTTCGTGGCTACACCTTC; CDR3aa: CASGDTGVRGYTF
j_gene: TRBJ1-3; v_gene: TRBV28; abundance: -; d_gene: -; CDR3nt: TGTGCCAGCAGTTCCCCCTATAAGGAGGCGACAGGCTTACTTCCCCCTGGAAACACCATATATTTT; CDR3aa: CASSSPYKEATGLLPPGNTIYF
j_gene: TRBJ1-1; v_gene: TRBV7-9; abundance: -; d_gene: -; CDR3nt: TGTGCCAGCAAACGAGGAGGGGACGCTGAAGCTTTCTTT; CDR3aa: CASKRGGDAEAFF
j_gene: TRBJ2-3; v_gene: TRBV28; abundance: -; d_gene: TRBD1; CDR3nt: TGTGCCAGCAGGGCCCCGACAGGGTTCGATACGCAGTATTTT; CDR3aa: CASRAPTGFDTQYF
j_gene: TRBJ2-3; v_gene: TRBV2; abundance: once; d_gene: TRBD2; CDR3nt: TGTGCCAGCAGTGACAGGCGGGAGACAGATACGCAGTATTTT; CDR3aa: CASSDRRETDTQYF
j_gene: TRBJ2-2; v_gene: TRBV27; abundance: -; d_gene: -; CDR3nt: TGTGCCAGCCGCCTTTACCAGACCCCTCAAGTGGAGCTGTTTTTT; CDR3aa: CASRLYQTPQVELFF
j_gene: TRBJ2-1; v_gene: TRBV7-8; abundance: -; d_gene: -; CDR3nt: TGTGCCAGCAGCTTAGGTTTAATAGGGGCGAGCTCGGGACATGAGCAGTTCTTC; CDR3aa: CASSLGLIGASSGHEQFF
j_gene: TRBJ2-3; v_gene: TRBV13; abundance: once; d_gene: TRBD2; CDR3nt: TGTGCCAGCAGCTCCCCCGCTAGCGGGAGGGCAGACGGCACAGATACGCAGTATTTT; CDR3aa: CASSSPASGRADGTDTQYF
j_gene: TRBJ2-7; v_gene: TRBV10-3; abundance: few; d_gene: TRBD2; CDR3nt: TGTGCCATCAGTGATTCCGGGAGGAGCTCCTACGAGCAGTACTTC; CDR3aa: CAISDSGRSSYEQYF
j_gene: TRBJ2-1; v_gene: TRBV27; abundance: -; d_gene: TRBD2; CDR3nt: TGTGCCAGCAGTCCACGGACTAGCGGGAGTTTTAGGGAGCAGTTCTTC; CDR3aa: CASSPRTSGSFREQFF
j_gene: TRBJ1-4; v_gene: TRBV4-1; abundance: -; d_gene: -; CDR3nt: TGCGCCAGCAGCCATCCCGGGCAAGGGTATGAAAAACTGTTTTTT; CDR3aa: CASSHPGQGYEKLFF
j_gene: TRBJ2-7; v_gene: TRBV13; abundance: -; d_gene: TRBD1; CDR3nt: TGTGCCAGCAGCCGTGACAGGGGGCGTCTCGAGCAGTACTTC; CDR3aa: CASSRDRGRLEQYF
j_gene: TRBJ2-3; v_gene: TRBV6-5; abundance: -; d_gene: -; CDR3nt: TGTGCCAGCAGTCCTACAGTAGGAGGAGATACGCAGTATTTT; CDR3aa: CASSPTVGGDTQYF